This T cell receptor (beta chain) derives from a study of vaccination and CD4 T cells after COVID-19. Noted treatment: approximately 11-day PBMC culture with coronavirus spike peptide pools or control peptides (ViraFEST assay). Expansion of antigen-specific T cells with peptide pools by ViraFEST preceded sequencing of TCRs. CDR1 is SGHTA and CDR2 is FQGNSA in the germline V gene. V lost 5 bases, J lost 4 bases, and 17 bases lay in between. This CDR3 has 15 amino acids. Turning to this clonotype: Its antigen remains unknown.

Sequencing of DNA taken from cultured CD4+ T cells relied on the Oncomine TCR Beta short-read assay. Genomic DNA was drawn out of CD4+ T cells grown in culture. TCRdb processed the PCR reads anew with MiXCR; each CDR3 protein has one entry. The repertoire holds about 21,000 distinct CDR3 sequences, 52% seen once, with 9.6% in the top ten. The J gene is TRBJ1-1, the V gene TRBV7-2, with D possibly matching TRBD1 (6 bases). The sequence was collected from a human donor who had recovered from COVID-19. Specimen: CD4+ T cells from blood, cultured in vitro. The CDR3 DNA reads TGTGCCAGCAGCCTAGTACAGGGAAGGATCACTGAAGCTTTCTTT. It codes for CASSLVQGRITEAFF.